This entry features one T cell receptor beta chain sequence. CD45RO-negative, CCR7-positively selected cells formed the naive CD8 fraction, excluding terminally differentiated effector memory CD45RA+ cells. These data originate in a study of shared clonotypes between healthy human individuals. V lost 8 bases, J lost 2 bases, and 13 bases lay in between. CDR3 length equals 13 residues. Per germline, CDR1 MNHNY and CDR2 SVGAGI (reference sequence). Sequencing used immunoSEQ multiplex PCR; TCRdb keeps in-frame clones, though not all of them. This table has about 650,000 clones, around 95% appearing once.

The sequenced sample consisted of naive CD8+ T cells sorted from blood. This clonotype was obtained from a woman aged 30 to 39 in good health. The chain employs TRBV6-6 and TRBJ2-7, with D uncertain. The CDR3 loop is CASRVGITYEQYF. The CDR3 region has the DNA TGTGCCAGCCGGGTCGGAATAACCTACGAGCAGTACTTC.